The clone carrying this TCR beta chain showed up many times. Its cognate antigen is unknown. The source of the sample is a study of blood T cells in healthy people across ages. Whole-study findings and limits: Lack of knowledge of donor CMV status possibly confounded expanded clonotype changes. Roughly linear age-related decline in beta diversity appeared, significant by age approximately 40. PBMCs were not sorted, which prevented a conclusive comparison of naive versus antigen-experienced cells.

The CDR3 totals 13 residues. Per the germline V gene, CDR1 is MGHRA and CDR2 is YSYEKL. V lost 3 bases and J lost 4, with 9 bases in between. Then a second PCR, running about 7 to 11 cycles, was carried out with a sample-barcoded 5' primer and a J-beta primer mix. A tag from a template-switch adaptor with 12 random nucleotides marked each cDNA molecule. MiXCR, applied by TCRdb to the 5' RACE reads, yields one record per CDR3 protein. The top ten clones hold approximately 7.7% of a sample with some 1.5 million distinct CDR3 sequences, about 28% of them seen once. What was sequenced was blood. The chain couples TRBV4-1 to TRBJ2-5, with D tentatively TRBD2 (6 bases). This receptor was obtained from a woman in her twenties or thirties in good health. In DNA, the CDR3 is TGCGCCAGCAGCCATGGGGGGTCAGAGACCCAGTACTTC. Protein sequence: CASSHGGSETQYF.